A selection of T cell receptor beta chains follows, all from one sample in a study of beta chain features in type 1 diabetes. Here immunoSEQ multiplex PCR was the method, and the copy in TCRdb shows in-frame clones only, minus some. Found here are about 16,000 clones, 60% to 75% of them singletons; the top ten hold 0.75% to 0.85%. The sample was stem cell memory CD4+ T cells from blood. These TCRs come from a man aged 25-40 years with type 1 diabetes. CDR3s include the opening cysteine and the closing phenylalanine or tryptophan. Each record gives: V gene, clone size, J gene, D gene, CDR3 protein, CDR3 DNA. D genes are given only for firm matches. Size is stated for part of the rows, as once, few or many counts, or as a class when the clone is expanded.

>TRBV2|once|TRBJ1-5|-
CASSIGFRIDQPQHF
TGTGCCAGCAGTATCGGGTTTCGAATAGATCAGCCCCAGCATTTT
>TRBV29-1|-|TRBJ1-5|-
CSVGGVGGNQPQHF
TGCAGCGTTGGTGGGGTTGGGGGGAATCAGCCCCAGCATTTT
>TRBV5-1|-|TRBJ2-7|-
CASSLPGPYEQYF
TGCGCCAGCAGCTTGCCAGGGCCCTACGAGCAGTACTTC
>TRBV4-2|few|TRBJ1-5|-
CASSPSLGDQPQHF
TGTGCCAGCAGCCCTTCCCTAGGCGATCAGCCCCAGCATTTT
>TRBV25-1|-|TRBJ2-6|TRBD1
CASSDSRTGSGANVLTF
TGTGCCAGCAGTGACTCTCGGACAGGGTCTGGGGCCAACGTCCTGACTTTC
>TRBV6-6|-|TRBJ2-3|TRBD2
CASSYPSGGTRDTQYF
TGTGCCAGCAGTTACCCCAGCGGGGGTACTAGGGATACGCAGTATTTT
>TRBV18|few|TRBJ2-7|-
CASSPSDSYEQYF
TGTGCCAGCTCACCGTCGGACAGCTACGAGCAGTACTTC
>TRBV4-2|-|TRBJ2-1|TRBD2
CASSQGDLAGEREQFF
TGTGCCAGCAGCCAAGGGGATCTAGCGGGGGAAAGGGAGCAGTTCTTC
>TRBV6-5|-|TRBJ1-2|-
CASSYDNSNYGYTF
TGTGCCAGCAGTTATGACAACTCTAACTATGGCTACACCTTC
>TRBV2|-|TRBJ1-2|-
CASLGRGLYGYTF
TGTGCCAGCTTGGGAAGGGGCCTCTATGGCTACACCTTC
>TRBV4-1|few|TRBJ1-4|-
CASSQVGVTNEKLFF
TGCGCCAGCAGCCAAGTCGGGGTGACTAATGAAAAACTGTTTTTT
>TRBV7-9|-|TRBJ1-5|-
CASSFLGNQPQHF
TGTGCCAGCAGCTTTCTCGGCAATCAGCCCCAGCATTTT
>TRBV2|once|TRBJ2-7|TRBD2
CASRATSGGYEQYF
TGTGCCAGCAGAGCCACTAGCGGGGGGTACGAGCAGTACTTC
>TRBV7-2|-|TRBJ2-7|-
CASSTRQESLYEQYF
TGTGCCAGCAGCACCCGACAGGAGAGCCTCTACGAGCAGTACTTC
>TRBV5-1|-|TRBJ1-1|TRBD1
CASSLAGQTLNTEAFF
TGCGCCAGCAGCTTGGCGGGACAGACTCTGAACACTGAAGCTTTCTTT
>TRBV14|-|TRBJ2-1|TRBD1
CASSVQGAYNEQFF
TGTGCCAGCAGTGTACAGGGGGCTTACAATGAGCAGTTCTTC
>TRBV7-2|-|TRBJ2-1|TRBD1
CASSLRDRGPSYNEQFF
TGTGCCAGCAGCTTAAGGGACAGGGGGCCCTCCTACAATGAGCAGTTCTTC
>TRBV5-4|-|TRBJ1-4|-
CASSLDRAVDEKLFF
TGTGCCAGCAGTCTTGACAGAGCCGTTGATGAAAAACTGTTTTTT
>TRBV10-3|-|TRBJ1-6|TRBD1
CAISGTDRGDSPLHF
TGTGCCATCAGTGGCACAGACAGGGGTGATTCACCCCTCCACTTT
>TRBV4-2|few|TRBJ2-1|TRBD2
CASSLGLAGDEQFF
TGTGCCAGCAGCCTTGGGCTAGCGGGAGATGAGCAGTTCTTC
>TRBV28|-|TRBJ2-7|-
CASTSSGNAGGEQYF
TGTGCCAGCACCTCCAGCGGTAACGCCGGGGGAGAGCAGTACTTC